These 2 T cell receptor beta chains were all obtained from the same sample, sequenced in a study of cytomegalovirus exposure and HLA in healthy donors. The PCR ran on 60 Vbeta and 13 Jbeta primers. The table came from immunoSEQ multiplex PCR; TCRdb's copy has only in-frame clones and leaves some out. The sample has about 120,000 clones; roughly four fifths are singletons. What was sequenced was PBMCs. These receptors were taken from a middle-aged man in good health and CMV-seronegative.

The V call is TRBV6-5, the J call TRBJ2-3; 10 nucleotides agree with TRBD2. The CDR3 covers 14 residues. The trim removed 5 bases at V and 4 bases at J, leaving 3 bases unmatched. Germline loops: CDR1 MNHEY, CDR2 SVGAGI. The CDR3 sequence: CASSGLAAADTQYF. The CDR3 nucleotides are TGTGCCAGCAGTGGACTAGCGGCGGCAGATACGCAGTATTTT.

This chain uses TRBV29-1 with TRBJ2-1; D unresolved. The CDR3 runs 10 residues. Germline-derived CDR1 and CDR2 are SQVTM and ANQGSEA. V lost 4 bases and J 9 bases, leaving 7 bases between the germline ends. The CDR3 here is CSVVGFEQFF. CDR3 DNA sequence: TGCAGCGTTGTCGGTTTTGAGCAGTTCTTC.